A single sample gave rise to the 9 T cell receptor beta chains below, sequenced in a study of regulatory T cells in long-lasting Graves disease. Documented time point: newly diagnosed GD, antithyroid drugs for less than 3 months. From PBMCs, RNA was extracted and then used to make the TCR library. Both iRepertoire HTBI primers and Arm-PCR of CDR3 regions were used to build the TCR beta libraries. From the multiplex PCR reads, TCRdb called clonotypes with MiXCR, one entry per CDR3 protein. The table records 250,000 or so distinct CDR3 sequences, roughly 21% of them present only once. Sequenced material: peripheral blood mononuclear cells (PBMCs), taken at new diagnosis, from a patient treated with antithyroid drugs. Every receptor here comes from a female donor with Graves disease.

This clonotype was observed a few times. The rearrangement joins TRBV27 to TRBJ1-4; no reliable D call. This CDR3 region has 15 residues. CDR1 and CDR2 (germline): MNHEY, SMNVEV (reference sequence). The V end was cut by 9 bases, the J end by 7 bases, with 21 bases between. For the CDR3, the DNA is TGTGCCAGGGGGTTGGGGTGCGGGCCGGGTGAAAAACTGTTTTTT. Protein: CARGLGCGPGEKLFF.

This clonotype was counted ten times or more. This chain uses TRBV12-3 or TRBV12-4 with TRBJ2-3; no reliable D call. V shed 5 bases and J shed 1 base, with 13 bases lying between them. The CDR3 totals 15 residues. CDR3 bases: TGTGCCAGCAGTCCGACGTACAAGGGCACAGATACGCAGTATTTT. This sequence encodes CASSPTYKGTDTQYF.

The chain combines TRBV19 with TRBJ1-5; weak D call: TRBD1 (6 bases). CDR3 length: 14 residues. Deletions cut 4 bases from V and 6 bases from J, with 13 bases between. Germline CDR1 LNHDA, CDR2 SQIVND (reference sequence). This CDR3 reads CASSTTGKGQPQHF. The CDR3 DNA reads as TGTGCCAGTAGTACAACAGGGAAGGGTCAGCCCCAGCATTTT.

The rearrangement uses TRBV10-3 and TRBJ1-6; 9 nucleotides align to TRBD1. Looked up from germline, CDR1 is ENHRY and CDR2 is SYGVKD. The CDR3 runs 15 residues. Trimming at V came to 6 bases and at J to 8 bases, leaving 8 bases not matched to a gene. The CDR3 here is CAIRQGALLDSPLHF. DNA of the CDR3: TGTGCCATCAGACAGGGGGCGCTTCTGGATTCACCCCTCCACTTT.

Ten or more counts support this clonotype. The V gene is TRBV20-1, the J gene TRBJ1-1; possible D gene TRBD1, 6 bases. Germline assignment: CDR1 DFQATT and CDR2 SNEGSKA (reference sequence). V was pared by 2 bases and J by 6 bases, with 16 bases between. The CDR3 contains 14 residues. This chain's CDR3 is CSARNNRVRAEAFF. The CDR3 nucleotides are TGCAGTGCTAGAAATAACAGGGTGAGGGCTGAAGCTTTCTTT.

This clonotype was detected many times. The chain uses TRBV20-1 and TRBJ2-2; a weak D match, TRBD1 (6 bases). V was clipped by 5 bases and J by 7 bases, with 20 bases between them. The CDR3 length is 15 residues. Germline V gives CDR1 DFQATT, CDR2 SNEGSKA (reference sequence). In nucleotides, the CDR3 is TGCAGTGCTCACCGGGACACCTTTACGGGCGGGGAGCTGTTTTTT. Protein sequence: CSAHRDTFTGGELFF.

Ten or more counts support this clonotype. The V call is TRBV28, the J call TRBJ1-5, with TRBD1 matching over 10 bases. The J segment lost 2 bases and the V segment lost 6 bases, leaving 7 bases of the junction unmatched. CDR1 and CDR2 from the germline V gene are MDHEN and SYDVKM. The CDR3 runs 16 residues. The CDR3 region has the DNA TGTGCCAGCAGCACGGACAGGGGGTATGGCAATCAGCCCCAGCATTTT. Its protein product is CASSTDRGYGNQPQHF.

CDR3 DNA: TGTGCCAGCAGTGACTCTTGGGGACCAGGGAAAACCGGGGAGCTGTTTTTT. Amino acid sequence: CASSDSWGPGKTGELFF. The chain is built from TRBV6-4 and TRBJ2-2; perhaps D is TRBD1 or TRBD2 (5 bases each). The CDR3 is made up of 17 amino acids. Deletions cut 0 bases from V and 5 bases from J, with 16 bases between. Germline-derived CDR1 and CDR2 are MRHNA and SNTAGT.

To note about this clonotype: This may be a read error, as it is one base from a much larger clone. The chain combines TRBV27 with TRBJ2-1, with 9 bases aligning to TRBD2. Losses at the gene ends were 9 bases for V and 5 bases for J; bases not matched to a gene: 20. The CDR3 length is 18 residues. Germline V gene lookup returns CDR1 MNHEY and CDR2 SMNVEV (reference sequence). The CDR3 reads CASQVLAGPPLGDNEQFF. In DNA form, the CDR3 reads TGTGCCAGTCAAGTACTAGCGGGCCCACCACTAGGGGACAATGAGCAGTTCTTC.